This T cell receptor (beta chain) was recorded in a study of patients and donors after allogeneic stem cell transplantation. TCRdb re-called the RT-PCR reads with MiXCR, one entry per CDR3 protein. Among about 200,000 distinct CDR3 sequences listed, approximately 41% were seen once. Trimming stripped 1 base from V and 8 bases from J, with 12 bases between. Germline-derived CDR1 and CDR2 are SEHNR and FQNEAQ (reference sequence). This CDR3 comprises 14 residues. The sequence derives from a human donor who was either an allogeneic HSCT recipient or a stem cell or donor lymphocyte infusion donor (not recorded which). It is not recorded whose cells these are; they may come from a transplant donor. Sequenced: blood, either unsorted or a sorted T cell fraction (not recorded which). V usage is TRBV7-9 and J usage is TRBJ1-5; no definite D call. The CDR3 loop is CASSLGRLLEPQHF. In DNA, the CDR3 is TGTGCCAGCAGCTTAGGACGTCTACTCGAGCCCCAGCATTTT.